These 10 T cell receptor beta chains were all obtained from the same sample, sequenced in a study of patients and donors after allogeneic stem cell transplantation (dated by TCRdb to the early 2020s). Libraries were constructed by RT-PCR. TCRdb names NextSeq 550 as the instrument used. In TCRdb, the public reads were trimmed at Q25 with fastp and aligned with MiXCR, with productive beta chains retained. Rows merge per CDR3 protein into single entries with the most common DNA and genes. Recorded for this sample are thousands of distinct CDR3 sequences; approximately 24% of them occurred a single time. 15% to 20% of the sample comes from the top ten. Sequenced: blood, either unsorted or a sorted T cell fraction (not recorded which). Receptors were obtained from a human donor who was either an allogeneic HSCT recipient or a stem cell or donor lymphocyte infusion donor (not recorded which). It is not recorded whose cells these are; they may come from a transplant donor.

This clonotype was picked up a small number of times. The chain recombines TRBV11-2 with TRBJ2-3; D call uncertain. V was cut by 0 bases and J by 2 bases, with 6 bases left in between. This CDR3 comprises 14 residues. Germline assignment: CDR1 SGHAT and CDR2 FQNNGV. CDR3 amino acids: CASSLEAVTDTQYF. For the CDR3, the DNA is TGTGCCAGCAGCTTAGAGGCGGTCACAGATACGCAGTATTTT. Filled out from reference TRBV11-2 and TRBJ2-3, the complete variable domain reads EAGVAQSPRYKIIEKRQSVAFWCNPISGHATLYWYQQILGQGPKLLIQFQNNGVVDDSQLPKDRFSAERLKGVDSTLKIQPAKLEDSAVYLCASSLEAVTDTQYFGPGTRLTVL.

This chain joins TRBV10-2 and TRBJ2-3; D ambiguous. This CDR3 contains 12 residues. CDR1 WSHSY and CDR2 SAAADI come from the germline V gene. Trimming cost V 3 bases and J 3 bases, with 4 bases left between them. Written as DNA, the CDR3 is TGCGCCAGCAGTGACGGGACAGATACGCAGTATTTT. This sequence encodes CASSDGTDTQYF.

The rearrangement joins TRBV5-8 to TRBJ1-4; TRBD1 agrees at 7 bases. V shed 4 bases and J 7 bases; nucleotides not matched to a gene: 7. The germline CDR1 and CDR2 sequences are SGHTS and YDEGEE. This CDR3 contains 14 residues. CDR3 nucleotide sequence: TGTGCCAGCAGCACCAACAGGGGTAGTGAAAAACTGTTTTTT. This encodes CASSTNRGSEKLFF.

In its sample, this clonotype was seen a few times. The gene calls are TRBV9 and TRBJ2-3; D is unclear. Germline values: CDR1 SGDLS, CDR2 YYNGEE. The CDR3 is 12 amino acids. V lost 0 bases to trimming and J lost 4 bases, with 3 bases between them. CDR3 DNA: TGTGCCAGCAGCGTAGAGGCAGATACGCAGTATTTT. It specifies CASSVEADTQYF.

This chain joins TRBV25-1 and TRBJ2-3; D is ambiguous. The CDR3 is made up of 13 amino acids. Germline-derived CDR1 and CDR2 are MGHDK and SYGVNS. V was pared by 2 bases and J by 4 bases, with 7 bases between. For the CDR3, the DNA is TGTGCCAGCAGTGAAGGCGTGGCAGATACGCAGTATTTT. It encodes CASSEGVADTQYF.

Relative to its sample, this clonotype is medium-sized (0.01 to 0.1%). The V and J genes are TRBV7-2 and TRBJ2-5; 9 nucleotides line up with TRBD2. Germline CDR1 and CDR2: SGHTA and FQGNSA. V dropped 0 bases and J dropped 5; count of bases not matched to a gene: 7. The CDR3 loop spans 16 amino acids. The CDR3 nucleotides are TGTGCCAGCAGCTTAGCCGGAGCGGGAGGTACCGAGACCCAGTACTTC. It is translated as CASSLAGAGGTETQYF.

J is TRBJ2-2 and V is TRBV21-1; the table's D gene call, TRBD1, was not cross checked with the DNA. TRBV21-1 is termed a pseudogene. This CDR3 is 17 amino acids long. DNA of the CDR3: TGTGCCAGCAGCATAACCCGACAGGGGGCGAGGACCGGGGAGCTGTTTTTT. Its protein is CASSITRQGARTGELFF.

The chain carries TRBV10-3 and TRBJ2-5; the D is unclear. Germline V gives CDR1 ENHRY, CDR2 SYGVKD. The V gene lost 4 bases and the J gene lost 3 bases, with 9 bases spanning the gap. This CDR3 is built from 13 residues. The chain's CDR3 is CAISVRQEETQYF. DNA for the CDR3: TGTGCCATCAGTGTCCGGCAGGAAGAGACCCAGTACTTC.

A few counts support this clonotype. V is TRBV4-2 and J is TRBJ2-3; D unclear. The V and J ends lost 4 bases and 2 bases respectively, with 10 bases between them. CDR1 LGHNA and CDR2 YNFKEQ come from the germline V gene. This CDR3 is built from 14 residues. CDR3 sequence: CASSPTDSTDTQYF. The CDR3 DNA is TGTGCCAGCAGCCCCACGGATTCCACAGATACGCAGTATTTT.

The chain is built from TRBV5-1 and TRBJ2-2; D gene ambiguous. Trimming took off 7 bases at V and 3 bases at J, with 4 bases between the two ends. The germline V gene encodes CDR1 SGHRS and CDR2 YFSETQ. This CDR3 contains 11 residues. CDR3 DNA: TGCGCCAGCCAGGACACCGGGGAGCTGTTTTTT. It codes for CASQDTGELFF. Complete variable domain (other parts from reference TRBV5-1 and TRBJ2-2): KAGVTQTPRYLIKTRGQQVTLSCSPISGHRSVSWYQQTPGQGLQFLFEYFSETQRNKGNFPGRFSGRQFSNSRSEMNVSTLELGDSALYLCASQDTGELFFGEGSRLTVL.